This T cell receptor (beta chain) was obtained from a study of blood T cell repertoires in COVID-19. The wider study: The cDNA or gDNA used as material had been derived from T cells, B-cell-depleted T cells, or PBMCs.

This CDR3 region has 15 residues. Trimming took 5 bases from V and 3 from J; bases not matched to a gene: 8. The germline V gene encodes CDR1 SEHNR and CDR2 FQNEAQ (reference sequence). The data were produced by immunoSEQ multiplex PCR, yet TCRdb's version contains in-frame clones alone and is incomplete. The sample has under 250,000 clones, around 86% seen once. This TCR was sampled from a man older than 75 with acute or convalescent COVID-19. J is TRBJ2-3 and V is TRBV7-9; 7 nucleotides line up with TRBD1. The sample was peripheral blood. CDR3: CASSLTGIITDTQYF. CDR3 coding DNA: TGTGCCAGCAGCCTGACAGGGATAATAACAGATACGCAGTATTTT. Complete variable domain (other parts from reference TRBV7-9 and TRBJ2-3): DTGVSQNPRHKITKRGQNVTFRCDPISEHNRLYWYRQTLGQGPEFLTYFQNEAQLEKSRLLSDRFSAERPKGSFSTLEIQRTEQGDSAMYLCASSLTGIITDTQYFGPGTRLTVL.